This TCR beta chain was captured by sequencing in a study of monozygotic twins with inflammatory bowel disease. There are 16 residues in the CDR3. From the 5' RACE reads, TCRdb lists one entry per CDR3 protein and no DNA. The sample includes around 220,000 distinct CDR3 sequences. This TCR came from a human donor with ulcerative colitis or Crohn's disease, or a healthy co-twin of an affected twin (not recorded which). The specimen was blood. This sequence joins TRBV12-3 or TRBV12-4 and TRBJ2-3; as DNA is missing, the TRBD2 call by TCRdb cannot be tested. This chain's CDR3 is CASTKLAGAVPDTQYF.